These 10 T cell receptor beta chains came from one sample sequenced in a study of beta chain features in type 1 diabetes. General study results and limits: A moderate, significant TCRB CDR3 shortening appeared in type 1 diabetes across four CD4+ subsets.

For these receptors, no antigen is known. The investigators reverse transcribed all of the isolated RNA, so they sequenced expressed TCRB transcripts. The protocol was immunoSEQ multiplex PCR, while the TCRdb copy is restricted to in-frame clones and leaves out a portion. This table has tens of thousands of clones, almost 50% appearing once. Sequenced sample: stem cell memory CD4+ T cells from blood. The receptors derive from a man younger than 45 with type 1 diabetes.

The chain carries TRBV2 and TRBJ2-3; TRBD2 matches at 15 bases. Germline lookup yields CDR1 SNHLY and CDR2 FYNNEI. V lost 8 bases and J lost 7; bases outside the gene matches: 7. This CDR3 contains 15 residues. In DNA, the CDR3 is TGTGCCAGCCTCGGACTAGCGGGAGGGCCGTATACGCAGTATTTT. This codes for CASLGLAGGPYTQYF.

This chain links TRBV19 with TRBJ1-1, with 9 bases identical to TRBD1. V was pared by 7 bases and J by 4 bases, with 7 bases of the junction left unmatched. Looked up from germline, CDR1 is LNHDA and CDR2 is SQIVND (reference sequence). The CDR3 covers 14 residues. CDR3 sequence (DNA): TGTGCCAGTAAGCTACAGGGGGCTAGCACTGAAGCTTTCTTT. Residues: CASKLQGASTEAFF.

The chain has TRBV2 and TRBJ2-6, with TRBD1 identical over 9 bases. The length of the CDR3 is 18 residues. CDR1 is SNHLY, CDR2 FYNNEI, per germline. Trimming at V came to 6 bases and at J to 4 bases, leaving 13 bases not matched to a gene. Here the CDR3 reads CASSQKGGQGAGANVLTF. The CDR3 nucleotides are TGTGCCAGCAGCCAAAAGGGGGGACAGGGTGCGGGGGCCAACGTCCTGACTTTC.

V is TRBV28 and J is TRBJ2-7; 7 nucleotides agree with TRBD1. This CDR3 has 14 amino acids. The trim removed 2 bases at V and 2 bases at J, leaving 3 bases unmatched. The germline CDR1 and CDR2 sequences are MDHEN and SYDVKM. The CDR3 here is CASSLPQGTYEQYF. As DNA, the CDR3 is TGTGCCAGCAGTTTACCACAGGGGACCTACGAGCAGTACTTC.

There are a few counts of this clone. V is TRBV19 and J is TRBJ2-7; D possibly corresponds to TRBD1 (6 bases). Germline CDR1 LNHDA, CDR2 SQIVND (reference sequence). The CDR3 is made up of 13 amino acids. With 5 bases removed from V and 5 bases from J, the gap between germline ends came to 13 bases. The CDR3 reads CASSSPQGDEQYF. The CDR3 nucleotides read TGTGCCAGTAGTTCCCCACAGGGTGACGAGCAGTACTTC. Filled out from reference TRBV19 and TRBJ2-7, the complete variable domain reads DGGITQSPKYLFRKEGQNVTLSCEQNLNHDAMYWYRQDPGQGLRLIYYSQIVNDFQKGDIAEGYSVSREKKESFPLTVTSAQKNPTAFYLCASSSPQGDEQYFGPGTRLTVT.

This chain uses TRBV5-6 with TRBJ2-1, with a possible D match to TRBD1 (6 bases). The length of the CDR3 is 13 residues. CDR1 and CDR2 from the germline V gene are SGHDT and YYEEEE. The V end was cut by 1 base, the J end by 10 bases, with 12 bases between. The DNA of the CDR3 is TGTGCCAGCAGCTTGCCCCAGGGGAAGGAGCAGTTCTTC. It is translated as CASSLPQGKEQFF.

The V call is TRBV19, the J call TRBJ2-7, with D perhaps matching TRBD1 (6 bases). CDR3 length: 14 amino acids. Trimming cost V 3 bases and J 6 bases, with 15 bases left between them. Germline V gene data show CDR1 as LNHDA and CDR2 as SQIVND (reference sequence). CDR3 coding DNA: TGTGCCAGTAGTATGAATCAGGGGATCTCCGAGCAGTACTTC. It is translated as CASSMNQGISEQYF.

The CDR3 is CASSLGQGGGYTF. CDR3 in DNA: TGTGCCAGCAGCTTGGGACAGGGTGGCGGCTACACCTTC. The V gene is TRBV11-2, the J gene TRBJ1-2, with 9 bases fitting TRBD1. Germline CDR1 and CDR2: SGHAT and FQNNGV. V lost 3 bases, J lost 8 bases, and 4 bases stayed unmatched. CDR3 length: 13 amino acids.

This clone was seen a single time. The junction and the germline gene differ at one end; a read error may be behind it. V gene TRBV7-2 combines with J gene TRBJ1-3, with 7 bases fitting TRBD1. Germline V lookup: CDR1 SGHTA, CDR2 FQGNSA. This CDR3 is 15 amino acids long. CDR3 sequence (DNA): TGTGCCACCAGCCGGACAGGCCTCTCTGGAAACACCATATATTTT. Its translation is CATSRTGLSGNTIYF.

Only one count was recorded for this clone. J is TRBJ2-6 and V is TRBV18; TRBD1 agrees at 8 bases. The V segment lost 1 base and the J segment 0 bases; nucleotides outside the gene matches: 11. This CDR3 region has 20 residues. The V gene's germline CDR1 is KGHSH and CDR2 LQKENI. The DNA for the CDR3 is TGTGCCAGCTCACCACAGTATGGACAGGGCCAAATCTCTGGGGCCAACGTCCTGACTTTC. Protein product: CASSPQYGQGQISGANVLTF.